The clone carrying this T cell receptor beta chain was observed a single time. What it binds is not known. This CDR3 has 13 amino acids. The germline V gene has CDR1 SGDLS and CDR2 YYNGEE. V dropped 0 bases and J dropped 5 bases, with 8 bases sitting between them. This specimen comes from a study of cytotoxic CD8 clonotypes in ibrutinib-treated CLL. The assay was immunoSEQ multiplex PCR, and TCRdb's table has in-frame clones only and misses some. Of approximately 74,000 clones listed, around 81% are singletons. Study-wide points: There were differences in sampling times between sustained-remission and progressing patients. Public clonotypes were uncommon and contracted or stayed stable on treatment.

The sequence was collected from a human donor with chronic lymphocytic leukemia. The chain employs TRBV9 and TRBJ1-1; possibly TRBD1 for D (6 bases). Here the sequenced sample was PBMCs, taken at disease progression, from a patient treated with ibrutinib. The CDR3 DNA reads TGTGCCAGCAGCGTAGGTCAGGGGACTGAAGCTTTCTTT. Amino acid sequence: CASSVGQGTEAFF.